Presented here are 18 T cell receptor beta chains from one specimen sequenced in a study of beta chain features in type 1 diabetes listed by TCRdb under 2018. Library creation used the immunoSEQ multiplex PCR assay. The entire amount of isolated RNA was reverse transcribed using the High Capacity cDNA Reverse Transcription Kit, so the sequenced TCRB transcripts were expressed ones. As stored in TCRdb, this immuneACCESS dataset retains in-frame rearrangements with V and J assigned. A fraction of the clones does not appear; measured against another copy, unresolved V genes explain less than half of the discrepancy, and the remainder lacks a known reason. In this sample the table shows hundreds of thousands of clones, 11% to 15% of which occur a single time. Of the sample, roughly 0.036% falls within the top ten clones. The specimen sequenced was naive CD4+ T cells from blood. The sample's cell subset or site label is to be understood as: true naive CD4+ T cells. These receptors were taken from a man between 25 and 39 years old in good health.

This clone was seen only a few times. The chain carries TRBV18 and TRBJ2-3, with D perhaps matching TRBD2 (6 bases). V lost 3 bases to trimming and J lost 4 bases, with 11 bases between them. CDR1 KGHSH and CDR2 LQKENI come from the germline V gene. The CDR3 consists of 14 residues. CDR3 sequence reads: CASSPIGSADTQYF. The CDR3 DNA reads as TGTGCCAGCTCACCGATCGGGAGCGCAGATACGCAGTATTTT.

The CDR3 here is CASSHGPSGANVLTF. The DNA for the CDR3 is TGTGCCAGCAGCCACGGGCCTTCTGGGGCCAACGTCCTGACTTTC. The chain recombines TRBV7-9 with TRBJ2-6, with D uncertain. The CDR3 is 15 residues long. With 5 bases removed from V and 1 base from J, the gap between germline ends came to 9 bases. The germline gives CDR1 SEHNR, CDR2 FQNEAQ (reference sequence). Filled out from reference TRBV7-9 and TRBJ2-6, the complete variable domain reads DTGVSQNPRHKITKRGQNVTFRCDPISEHNRLYWYRQTLGQGPEFLTYFQNEAQLEKSRLLSDRFSAERPKGSFSTLEIQRTEQGDSAMYLCASSHGPSGANVLTFGAGSRLTVL.

Written as DNA, the CDR3 is TGCGCCAGCAGCTTGGTGGCCAGGGGACGCGAGCAGTACTTC. It yields the protein CASSLVARGREQYF. The chain links TRBV5-1 to TRBJ2-7, with D perhaps matching TRBD1 (6 bases). Germline CDR1 and CDR2: SGHRS and YFSETQ. The length of the CDR3 is 14 residues. Trimming left V 0 bases short and J 6 bases short, with 13 bases between.

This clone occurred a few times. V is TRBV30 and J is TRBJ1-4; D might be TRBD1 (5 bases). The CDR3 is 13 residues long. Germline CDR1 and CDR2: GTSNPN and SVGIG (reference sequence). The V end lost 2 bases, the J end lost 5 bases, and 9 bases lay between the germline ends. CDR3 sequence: CAWSRGFNEKLFF. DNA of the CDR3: TGTGCCTGGAGTCGGGGCTTCAATGAAAAACTGTTTTTT.

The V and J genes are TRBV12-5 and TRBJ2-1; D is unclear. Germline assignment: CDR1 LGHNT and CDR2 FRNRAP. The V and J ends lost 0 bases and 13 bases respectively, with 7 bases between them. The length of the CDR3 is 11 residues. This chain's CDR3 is CASGLVGVQFF. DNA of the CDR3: TGTGCTAGTGGTTTGGTAGGTGTACAGTTCTTC.

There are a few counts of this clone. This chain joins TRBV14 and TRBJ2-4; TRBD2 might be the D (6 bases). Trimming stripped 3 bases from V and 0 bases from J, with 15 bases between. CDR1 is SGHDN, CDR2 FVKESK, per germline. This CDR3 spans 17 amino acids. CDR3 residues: CASSQGGLILAKNIQYF. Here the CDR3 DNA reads TGTGCCAGCAGCCAGGGGGGATTAATCCTAGCCAAAAACATTCAGTACTTC.

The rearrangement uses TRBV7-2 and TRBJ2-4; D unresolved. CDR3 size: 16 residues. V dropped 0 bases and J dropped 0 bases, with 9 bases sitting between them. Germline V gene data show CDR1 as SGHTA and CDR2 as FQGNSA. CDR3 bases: TGTGCCAGCAGCTTAGCAGTTTCGGTAGCCAAAAACATTCAGTACTTC. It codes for CASSLAVSVAKNIQYF.

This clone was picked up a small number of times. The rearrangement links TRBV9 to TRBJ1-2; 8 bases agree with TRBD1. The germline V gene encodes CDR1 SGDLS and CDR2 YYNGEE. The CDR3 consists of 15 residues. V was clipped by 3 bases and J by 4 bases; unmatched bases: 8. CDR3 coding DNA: TGTGCCAGCAGCGCCGTCAGGGGGCTCGGCTATGGCTACACCTTC. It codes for CASSAVRGLGYGYTF. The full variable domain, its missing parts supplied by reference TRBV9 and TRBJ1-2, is DSGVTQTPKHLITATGQRVTLRCSPRSGDLSVYWYQQSLDQGLQFLIQYYNGEERAKGNILERFSAQQFPDLHSELNLSSLELGDSALYFCASSAVRGLGYGYTFGSGTRLTVV.

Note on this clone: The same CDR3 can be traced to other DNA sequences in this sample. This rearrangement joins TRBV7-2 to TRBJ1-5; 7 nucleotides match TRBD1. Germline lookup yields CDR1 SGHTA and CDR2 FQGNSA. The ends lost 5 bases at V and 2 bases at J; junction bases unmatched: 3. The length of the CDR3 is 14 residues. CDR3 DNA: TGTGCCAGCAGCCTTGGGACAGGCAATCAGCCCCAGCATTTT. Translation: CASSLGTGNQPQHF.

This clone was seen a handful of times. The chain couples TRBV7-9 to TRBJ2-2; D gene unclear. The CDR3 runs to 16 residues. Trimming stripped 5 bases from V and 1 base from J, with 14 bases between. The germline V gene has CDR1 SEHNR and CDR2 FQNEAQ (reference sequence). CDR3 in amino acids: CASSPIGPGNTGELFF. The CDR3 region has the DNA TGTGCCAGCAGCCCGATAGGACCCGGGAACACCGGGGAGCTGTTTTTT.

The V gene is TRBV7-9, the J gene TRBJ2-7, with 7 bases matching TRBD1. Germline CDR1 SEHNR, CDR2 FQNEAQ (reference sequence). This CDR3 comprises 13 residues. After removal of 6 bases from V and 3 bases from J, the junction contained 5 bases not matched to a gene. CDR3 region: CASSWDSYYEQYF. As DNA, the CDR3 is TGTGCCAGCAGTTGGGACAGCTACTACGAGCAGTACTTC. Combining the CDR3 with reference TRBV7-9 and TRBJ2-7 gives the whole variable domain DTGVSQNPRHKITKRGQNVTFRCDPISEHNRLYWYRQTLGQGPEFLTYFQNEAQLEKSRLLSDRFSAERPKGSFSTLEIQRTEQGDSAMYLCASSWDSYYEQYFGPGTRLTVT.

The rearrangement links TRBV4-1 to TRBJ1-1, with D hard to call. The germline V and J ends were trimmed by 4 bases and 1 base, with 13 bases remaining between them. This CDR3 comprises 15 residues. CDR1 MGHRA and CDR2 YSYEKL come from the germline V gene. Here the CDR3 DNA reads TGCGCCAGCAGCCCTTTGGGGTACGGGAACACTGAAGCTTTCTTT. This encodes CASSPLGYGNTEAFF.

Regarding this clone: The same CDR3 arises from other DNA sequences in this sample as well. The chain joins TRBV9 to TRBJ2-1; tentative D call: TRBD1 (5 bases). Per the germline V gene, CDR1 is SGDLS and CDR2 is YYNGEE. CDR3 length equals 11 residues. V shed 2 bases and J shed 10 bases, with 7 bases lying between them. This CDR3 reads CASSVAGEQFF. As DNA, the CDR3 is TGTGCCAGCAGCGTGGCAGGGGAGCAGTTCTTC.

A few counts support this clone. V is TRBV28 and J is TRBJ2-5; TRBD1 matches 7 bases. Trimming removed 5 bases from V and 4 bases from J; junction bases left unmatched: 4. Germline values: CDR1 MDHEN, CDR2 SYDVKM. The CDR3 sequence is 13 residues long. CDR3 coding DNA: TGTGCCAGCAGTACTTACAGGGGAGAGACCCAGTACTTC. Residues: CASSTYRGETQYF.

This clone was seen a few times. The CDR3 loop is CASSVLAGTGGDGYTF. DNA of the CDR3: TGTGCCAGCAGCGTGCTAGCCGGGACAGGGGGCGATGGCTACACCTTC. This rearrangement joins TRBV9 to TRBJ1-2, with 12 positions matching TRBD1. This CDR3 comprises 16 residues. Germline CDR1 is SGDLS and CDR2 is YYNGEE. V lost 2 bases, J lost 6 bases, and 8 bases stayed unmatched.

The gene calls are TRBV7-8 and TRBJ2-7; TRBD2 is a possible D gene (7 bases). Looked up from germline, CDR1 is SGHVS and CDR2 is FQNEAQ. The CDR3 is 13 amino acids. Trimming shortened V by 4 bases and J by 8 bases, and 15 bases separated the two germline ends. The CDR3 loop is CASSSQGRGKQYV. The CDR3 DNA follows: TGTGCCAGCAGCTCCCAGGGGAGGGGAAAGCAGTACGTC.

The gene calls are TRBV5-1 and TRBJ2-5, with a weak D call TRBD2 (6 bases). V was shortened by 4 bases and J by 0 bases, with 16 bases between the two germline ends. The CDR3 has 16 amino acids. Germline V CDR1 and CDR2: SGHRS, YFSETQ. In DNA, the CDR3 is TGCGCCAGCAGCCGCTCCGGGACTCCGTACCAAGAGACCCAGTACTTC. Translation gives CASSRSGTPYQETQYF.

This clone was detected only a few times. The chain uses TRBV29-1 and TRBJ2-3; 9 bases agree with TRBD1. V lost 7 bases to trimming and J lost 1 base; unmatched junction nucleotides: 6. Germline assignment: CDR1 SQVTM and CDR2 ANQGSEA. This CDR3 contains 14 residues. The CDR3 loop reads CSAIRTGGTDTQYF. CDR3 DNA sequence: TGCAGCGCCATCAGGACAGGGGGCACAGATACGCAGTATTTT.